This record looks at one T cell receptor (beta chain) sequence and its context. Its antigen is currently unknown. The PCR made use of 60 Vbeta and 13 Jbeta primers. Data came from immunoSEQ multiplex PCR; TCRdb stores just in-frame clones and leaves some out. The repertoire holds more than 55,000 clones, 83% seen once, with roughly 4% in the top ten. Healthy bone marrow donors made up the cohort. These data belong to a study of cytomegalovirus exposure and HLA in healthy donors. Broader study findings: For most TCR beta V segments, an earlier analysis put the productive rate at about 87% or about 30% of the time.

The CDR3 runs to 13 residues. After removal of 3 bases from V and 4 bases from J, the junction contained 5 bases not matched to a gene. CDR1 is SQVTM and CDR2 is ANQGSEA in the germline V gene. The chain uses TRBV29-1 and TRBJ2-7; 8 bases line up with TRBD2. This TCR derives from a man aged 25 to 45 in good health and CMV-seronegative. Specimen: PBMCs. The CDR3 is CSVEGLDRYEQYF. The CDR3 DNA reads as TGCAGCGTTGAGGGACTAGATAGGTACGAGCAGTACTTC.